The rows below give T cell receptor beta chains drawn from one sample of a study of shared clonotypes between healthy human individuals. Profiling relied on immunoSEQ multiplex PCR, and the TCRdb table lists in-frame clones only, not all of them. Among 2 million to 3 million clones listed, 93% were seen once. Sequences were obtained from naive CD4+ T cells from PBMCs. These receptors were obtained from a man aged 18-30 years in good health. Some clones in this sample may be carry-over from other donors' samples. CDR3s include the opening cysteine and the closing phenylalanine or tryptophan. D genes are given only for firm matches.

V gene	J gene	D gene	CDR3 DNA	CDR3 protein
TRBV7-2	TRBJ2-7	-	TGTGCCAGCAGCCCGGGACGGAACTCCTACGAGCAGTACTTC	CASSPGRNSYEQYF
TRBV7-8	TRBJ2-3	TRBD2	TGTGCCAGCAGCTGGACTAGCGGAGGGGGAGATACGCAGTATTTT	CASSWTSGGGDTQYF
TRBV4-2	TRBJ2-5	-	TGTGCCAGCAGCCTTCTCCCAGGGGCCCCCCAAGAGACCCAGTACTTC	CASSLLPGAPQETQYF
TRBV6-5	TRBJ1-5	-	TGTGCCAGCAGTTACTCGAGAGGGAATCAGCCCCAGCATTTT	CASSYSRGNQPQHF
TRBV11-2	TRBJ2-3	-	TGTGCCAGCAGCTTGGACCTTCCTCCTCCAGATACGCAGTATTTT	CASSLDLPPPDTQYF
TRBV19	TRBJ2-7	-	TGTGCCAGTAGTATGTGGGGGATAACCTACGAGCAGTACTTC	CASSMWGITYEQYF
TRBV5-1	TRBJ1-1	TRBD1	TGCGCCAGCAGCGTCGGGACAGCGAACACTGAAGCTTTCTTT	CASSVGTANTEAFF
TRBV19	TRBJ2-3	-	TGTGCCAGTAGTATAGGGGATGGGAGGCCCACAGATACGCAGTATTTT	CASSIGDGRPTDTQYF
TRBV28	TRBJ2-7	TRBD2	TGTGCCAGCAGGCCGACTAGCGGGAACTACGAGCAGTACTTC	CASRPTSGNYEQYF
TRBV6-1	TRBJ1-1	-	TGTGCCAGCAGTGAACAGGGAGGTTACTCCGTGGGGGCTTTCTTT	CASSEQGGYSVGAFF
TRBV7-9	TRBJ2-2	TRBD2	TGTGCCAGCAGTCAATTTGCCCTTAGCGGGAGAAGGGACACCGGGGAGCTGTTTTTT	CASSQFALSGRRDTGELFF
TRBV18	TRBJ2-1	TRBD2	TGTGCCAGCTCACCACCGGGTAGCGGGCGGAACAATGAGCAGTTCTTC	CASSPPGSGRNNEQFF
TRBV18	TRBJ2-1	-	TGTGCCAGCTCACCACTCGAAGCGGTTTCCTACAATGAGCAGTTCTTC	CASSPLEAVSYNEQFF